This TCR beta chain is drawn from a study of cytomegalovirus exposure and HLA in healthy donors. Germline V gives CDR1 SGHKS, CDR2 YYEKEE (reference sequence). The ends were cut back, 2 bases at V and 5 bases at J, with 10 bases in the middle. The CDR3 loop spans 13 amino acids. PCR involved 60 Vbeta and 13 Jbeta primers. Generated by immunoSEQ multiplex PCR, the TCRdb table keeps only in-frame clones and is missing some. The table includes approximately 150,000 clones, roughly four fifths detected once. This clonotype originated in a female donor in good health and CMV-seronegative. What was sequenced was PBMCs. The V and J genes are TRBV5-5 and TRBJ1-1; possibly TRBD1 for D (6 bases). For the CDR3, the DNA is TGTGCCAGCAGCTTAACAGGGAAGACTGAAGCTTTCTTT. Its translation is CASSLTGKTEAFF.